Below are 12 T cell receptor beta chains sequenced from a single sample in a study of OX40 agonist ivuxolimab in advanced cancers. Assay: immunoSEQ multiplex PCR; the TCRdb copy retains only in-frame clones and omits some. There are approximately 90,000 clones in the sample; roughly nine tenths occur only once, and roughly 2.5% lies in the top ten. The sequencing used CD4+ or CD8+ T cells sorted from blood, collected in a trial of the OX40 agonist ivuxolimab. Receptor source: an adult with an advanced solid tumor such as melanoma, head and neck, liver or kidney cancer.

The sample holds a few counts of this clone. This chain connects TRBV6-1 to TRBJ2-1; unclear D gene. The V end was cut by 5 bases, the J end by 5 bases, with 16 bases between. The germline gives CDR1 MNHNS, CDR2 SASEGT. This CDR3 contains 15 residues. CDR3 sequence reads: CASSPSRLINNEQFF. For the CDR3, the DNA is TGTGCCAGCAGTCCGAGCCGGCTAATTAACAATGAGCAGTTCTTC.

The CDR3 loop reads CASSPGGGRGDNEQFF. The CDR3 DNA reads TGTGCCAGCAGTCCCGGGGGCGGGAGAGGGGACAATGAGCAGTTCTTC. The chain combines TRBV6-6 with TRBJ2-1; maybe TRBD2 (7 bases). The length of the CDR3 is 16 residues. Germline V gene data show CDR1 as MNHNY and CDR2 as SVGAGI (reference sequence). V was cut by 5 bases and J by 5 bases, with 19 bases left in between.

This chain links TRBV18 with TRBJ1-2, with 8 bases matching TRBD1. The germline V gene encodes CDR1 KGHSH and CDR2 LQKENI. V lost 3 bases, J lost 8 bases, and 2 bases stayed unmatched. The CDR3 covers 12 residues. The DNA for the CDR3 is TGTGCCAGCTCACCGACAGGGGACGGCTACACCTTC. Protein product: CASSPTGDGYTF. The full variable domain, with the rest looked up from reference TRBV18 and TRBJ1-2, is NAGVMQNPRHLVRRRGQEARLRCSPMKGHSHVYWYRQLPEEGLKFMVYLQKENIIDESGMPKERFSAEFPKEGPSILRIQQVVRGDSAAYFCASSPTGDGYTFGSGTRLTVV.

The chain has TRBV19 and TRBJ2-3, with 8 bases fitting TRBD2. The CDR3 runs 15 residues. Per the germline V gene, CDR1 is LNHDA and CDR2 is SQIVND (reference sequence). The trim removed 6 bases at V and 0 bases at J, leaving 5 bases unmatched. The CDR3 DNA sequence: TGTGCCAGTAGGTCTAGCGGGCGCAGCACAGATACGCAGTATTTT. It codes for CASRSSGRSTDTQYF.

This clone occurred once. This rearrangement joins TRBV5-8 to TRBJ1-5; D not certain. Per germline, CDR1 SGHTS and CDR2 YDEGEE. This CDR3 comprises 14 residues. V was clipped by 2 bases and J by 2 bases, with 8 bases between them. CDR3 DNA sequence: TGTGCCAGCAGCTTAGGGCATGGCAATCAGCCCCAGCATTTT. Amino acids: CASSLGHGNQPQHF.

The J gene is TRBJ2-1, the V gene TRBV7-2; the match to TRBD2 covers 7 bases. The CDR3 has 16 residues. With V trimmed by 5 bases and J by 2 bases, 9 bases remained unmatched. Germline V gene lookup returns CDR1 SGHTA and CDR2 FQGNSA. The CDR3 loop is CASSKEAGITYNEQFF. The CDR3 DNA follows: TGTGCCAGCAGCAAAGAAGCGGGGATTACCTACAATGAGCAGTTCTTC.

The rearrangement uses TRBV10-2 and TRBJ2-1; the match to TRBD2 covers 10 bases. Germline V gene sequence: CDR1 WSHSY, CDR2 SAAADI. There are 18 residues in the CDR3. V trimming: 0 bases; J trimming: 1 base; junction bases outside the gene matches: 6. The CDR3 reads CASSESRTSGRSYNEQFF. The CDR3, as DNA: TGCGCCAGCAGTGAGTCGAGGACTAGCGGACGGTCCTACAATGAGCAGTTCTTC.

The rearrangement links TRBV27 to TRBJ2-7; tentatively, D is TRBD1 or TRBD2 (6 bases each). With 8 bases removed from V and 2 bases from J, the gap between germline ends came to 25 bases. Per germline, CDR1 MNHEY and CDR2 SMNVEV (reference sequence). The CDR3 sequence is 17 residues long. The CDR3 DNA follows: TGTGCCAGCTCAGGGGTTCCGGTTAGCGGCCTACCCTACGAGCAGTACTTC. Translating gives CASSGVPVSGLPYEQYF.

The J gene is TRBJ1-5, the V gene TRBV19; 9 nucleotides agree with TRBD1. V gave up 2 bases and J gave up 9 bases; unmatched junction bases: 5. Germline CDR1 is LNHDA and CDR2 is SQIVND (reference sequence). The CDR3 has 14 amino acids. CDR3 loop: CASSISGQGMPQHF. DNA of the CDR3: TGTGCCAGTAGTATATCGGGACAGGGTATGCCCCAGCATTTT.

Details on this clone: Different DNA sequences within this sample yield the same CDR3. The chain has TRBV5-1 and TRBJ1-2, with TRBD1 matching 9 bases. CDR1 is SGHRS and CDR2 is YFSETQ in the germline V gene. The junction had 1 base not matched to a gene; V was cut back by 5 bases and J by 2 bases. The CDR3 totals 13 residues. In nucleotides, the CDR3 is TGCGCCAGCAGTGGGACAGGGAACTATGGCTACACCTTC. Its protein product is CASSGTGNYGYTF.

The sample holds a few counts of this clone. CDR3 coding DNA: TGTGCCAGCAGTGAAGGGGGCCTCCCAGATACGCAGTATTTT. Protein sequence: CASSEGGLPDTQYF. The rearrangement links TRBV6-4 to TRBJ2-3; 7 nucleotides match TRBD1. Germline V CDR1 and CDR2: MRHNA, SNTAGT. The CDR3 totals 14 residues. Trimming cost V 3 bases and J 4 bases; bases outside gene matches: 4.

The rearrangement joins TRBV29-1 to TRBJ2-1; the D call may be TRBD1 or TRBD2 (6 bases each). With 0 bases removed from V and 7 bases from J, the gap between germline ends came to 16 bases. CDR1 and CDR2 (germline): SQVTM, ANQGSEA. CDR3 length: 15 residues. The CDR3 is CSVEDSGGGINEQFF. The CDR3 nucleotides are TGCAGCGTTGAAGATTCCGGGGGCGGGATAAATGAGCAGTTCTTC.